A single sample is the source of the 18 T cell receptor beta chains below, sequenced in a study of blood T cells in healthy people across ages. For the second PCR, which ran for about 7 to 12 cycles, a sample-barcoded 5' primer and a J-beta primer mix were used. From the 5' RACE reads, TCRdb called clonotypes with MiXCR, one entry per CDR3 protein. The sample lists approximately 810,000 distinct CDR3 sequences; roughly 26% were seen once. Sequencing was performed on blood. The receptors derive from a woman aged 80 or older in good health.

This clonotype was recorded many times. The rearrangement joins TRBV9 to TRBJ2-1; D not resolved. The CDR3 is 16 amino acids. Between the trimmed V and J ends, which lost 0 bases and 6 bases, there was a span of 16 bases. Germline lookup yields CDR1 SGDLS and CDR2 YYNGEE. CDR3 amino acids: CASSVALGPRSNEQFF. The DNA for the CDR3 is TGTGCCAGCAGCGTAGCTCTGGGCCCACGCAGCAATGAGCAGTTCTTC.

This sequence joins TRBV2 and TRBJ2-7; the match to TRBD1 covers 7 bases. The CDR3 consists of 12 residues. The germline V gene has CDR1 SNHLY and CDR2 FYNNEI. Trimming at V came to 9 bases and at J to 12 bases, leaving 14 bases not matched to a gene. As DNA, the CDR3 is TGTGCCAGGACCGGACAGGCCAGCCCCCTGTACTTC. It specifies CARTGQASPLYF.

This clonotype showed up just a few times. The chain combines TRBV20-1 with TRBJ2-1; TRBD1 agrees at 9 bases. In germline, CDR1 is DFQATT, CDR2 SNEGSKA (reference sequence). The V segment lost 0 bases and the J segment 8 bases; nucleotides outside the gene matches: 8. CDR3 length: 15 residues. The chain's CDR3 is CSARDRDRAFDEQFF. CDR3 nucleotide sequence: TGCAGTGCTAGAGACCGGGACAGGGCTTTCGATGAGCAGTTCTTC.

Points on this clonotype: A much larger clonotype is one base distant, so this may be a read error. The chain combines TRBV12-3 or TRBV12-4 with TRBJ2-1; TRBD1 matches 9 bases. The CDR3 runs to 14 residues. V lost 6 bases, J lost 13 bases, and 13 bases stayed unmatched. The CDR3 here is CASSHRGPGETQFF. CDR3 coding DNA: TGTGCCAGCAGCCACAGGGGGCCTGGAGAGACCCAGTTCTTC.

This clonotype was seen at least ten times. The V call is TRBV27, the J call TRBJ2-5; weak D call: TRBD2 (6 bases). This CDR3 spans 16 amino acids. Germline V lookup: CDR1 MNHEY, CDR2 SMNVEV (reference sequence). V dropped 3 bases and J dropped 6 bases, with 20 bases sitting between them. The DNA for the CDR3 is TGTGCCAGCAGTTTTGGTGGGGGGTCTAGCTGGAAGACCCAGTACTTC. Protein sequence: CASSFGGGSSWKTQYF.

This clonotype was found many times. The chain has TRBV7-9 and TRBJ2-7; possibly TRBD1 or TRBD2 for D (5 bases each). Germline V gene data show CDR1 as SEHNR and CDR2 as FQNEAQ (reference sequence). This CDR3 comprises 14 residues. Trimming shortened V by 4 bases and J by 0 bases, and 10 bases separated the two germline ends. The CDR3 DNA reads as TGTGCCAGCAGCTCCTCCGGGACCTCCTACGAGCAGTACTTC. Translating gives CASSSSGTSYEQYF. The whole variable domain, filled in from reference TRBV7-9 and TRBJ2-7, reads DTGVSQNPRHKITKRGQNVTFRCDPISEHNRLYWYRQTLGQGPEFLTYFQNEAQLEKSRLLSDRFSAERPKGSFSTLEIQRTEQGDSAMYLCASSSSGTSYEQYFGPGTRLTVT.

V is TRBV15 and J is TRBJ1-5, with a weak D call TRBD1 (5 bases). Germline assignment: CDR1 LNHNV and CDR2 YYDKDF (reference sequence). Trimming removed 8 bases from V and 1 base from J, with 15 bases in between. The CDR3 is made up of 15 amino acids. This CDR3 is CATQRGRQSNQPQHF. The DNA for the CDR3 is TGTGCCACCCAGCGGGGACGGCAGAGCAATCAGCCCCAGCATTTT.

As for this clonotype: The CDR3 does not end in the conserved phenylalanine or tryptophan, so this is likely a read error. The J gene is TRBJ2-5, the V gene TRBV7-2; a weak D match, TRBD2 (7 bases). The germline CDR1 and CDR2 sequences are SGHTA and FQGNSA. The CDR3 has 14 amino acids. With 1 base removed from V and 4 bases from J, the gap between germline ends came to 10 bases. The CDR3 DNA reads TGTGCCAGCAGCTTAGACAGGGAGGGAGAGACCCAGTACTGT. This translates into CASSLDREGETQYC.

This clonotype has just a few counts. CDR3 DNA sequence: TGTGCCAGCAGTTCCAGGACAGGGGGCTTCTATGGCTACACCTTC. Amino acids: CASSSRTGGFYGYTF. The chain links TRBV6-2 or TRBV6-3 to TRBJ1-2; 11 bases align to TRBD1. The V segment lost 4 bases and the J segment 4 bases; nucleotides outside the gene matches: 5. The CDR3 is 15 amino acids. Germline CDR1 is MNHEY and CDR2 is SVGEGT.

This clonotype was picked up a small number of times. The chain joins TRBV20-1 to TRBJ1-2; D may be TRBD1 (5 bases). Germline values: CDR1 DFQATT, CDR2 SNEGSKA (reference sequence). The CDR3 has 14 amino acids. Trimming took off 2 bases at V and 8 bases at J, with 18 bases between the two ends. The CDR3 nucleotides read TGCAGTGCTAGATTGGCCAGGGTGAGAGGCGGCTACACCTTC. Translating it yields CSARLARVRGGYTF.

This clonotype was detected once. This could be a read error, since a much larger clone is one nucleotide away. The gene calls are TRBV27 and TRBJ2-4; 8 bases agree with TRBD1. Germline V gene lookup returns CDR1 MNHEY and CDR2 SMNVEV (reference sequence). The CDR3 is made up of 16 amino acids. The CDR3 region is CASSLRTGMTKNLQYF. The CDR3 DNA reads TGTGCCAGCAGTTTGCGGACAGGGATGACCAAAAACCTTCAGTACTTC.

The sample holds many counts of this clonotype. DNA of the CDR3: TGTGCCAGCAGCTTAGCCGAGACTAGCGGGGCCCCAGATACGCAGTATTTT. Translated, it gives CASSLAETSGAPDTQYF. The chain is built from TRBV7-9 and TRBJ2-3, with 11 bases that match TRBD2. V trimming: 0 bases; J trimming: 4 bases; junction bases outside the gene matches: 6. The CDR3 runs 17 residues. CDR1 and CDR2 from the germline V gene are SEHNR and FQNEAQ (reference sequence). Filled out from reference TRBV7-9 and TRBJ2-3, the complete variable domain reads DTGVSQNPRHKITKRGQNVTFRCDPISEHNRLYWYRQTLGQGPEFLTYFQNEAQLEKSRLLSDRFSAERPKGSFSTLEIQRTEQGDSAMYLCASSLAETSGAPDTQYFGPGTRLTVL.

The sample holds many counts of this clonotype. The chain uses TRBV12-3 or TRBV12-4 and TRBJ1-6; D is perhaps TRBD1 (6 bases). Trimming stripped 5 bases from V and 9 bases from J, with 23 bases between. The CDR3 length is 17 residues. This chain's CDR3 is CASSDPKQGIYSSPLHF. The CDR3 coding sequence is TGTGCCAGCAGTGATCCCAAACAGGGAATCTATTCTTCACCCCTCCACTTT.

Concerning this clonotype: Just one base apart from a much larger clone, this may be a read error. This chain links TRBV7-9 with TRBJ2-1; D uncertain. The last part of the DNA fits TRBJ2-7 better; the J call may be wrong. This CDR3 has 15 residues. The germline CDR1 and CDR2 sequences are SEHNR and FQNEAQ (reference sequence). This chain's CDR3 is CASSLAIGNYNEQYF. DNA for the CDR3: TGTGCCAGCAGCTTAGCGATAGGGAACTACAATGAGCAGTACTTC.

The chain recombines TRBV6-6 with TRBJ1-2, with unresolved D. From germline, CDR1 is MNHNY and CDR2 SVGAGI (reference sequence). This CDR3 is 16 amino acids long. Trimming left V 6 bases short and J 7 bases short, with 24 bases between. The CDR3 sequence is CASRAALWVPRGGYTF. In DNA form, the CDR3 reads TGTGCCAGCAGAGCGGCCCTCTGGGTGCCTAGAGGTGGCTACACCTTC.

The chain combines TRBV20-1 with TRBJ1-1, with D tentatively TRBD1 (6 bases). The CDR3 spans 14 residues. Germline-derived CDR1 and CDR2 are DFQATT and SNEGSKA (reference sequence). Trimming pared 1 base from V and 0 bases from J, leaving 9 bases between. The CDR3 sequence: CSARVSGVNTEAFF. CDR3 coding DNA: TGCAGTGCTAGAGTTTCAGGGGTGAACACTGAAGCTTTCTTT.

This clonotype was observed at least ten times. The CDR3 coding sequence is TGTGCCAGCAGTCCTAATAGCGGGGGCTCGATGGAGACCCAGTACTTC. Protein: CASSPNSGGSMETQYF. V gene TRBV6-5 combines with J gene TRBJ2-5; TRBD2 matches at 9 bases. Germline CDR1 MNHEY, CDR2 SVGAGI. CDR3 size: 16 residues. With V trimmed by 5 bases and J by 5 bases, 12 bases remained unmatched.

To note about this clonotype: A clone one base away is much larger, so this may be a read error. The CDR3 here is CTSSLSETGAYEQYF. DNA of the CDR3: TGTACCAGCAGTTTATCCGAGACAGGGGCCTACGAGCAGTACTTC. The chain carries TRBV28 and TRBJ2-7, with 8 bases identical to TRBD1. The CDR3 extends over 15 amino acids. CDR1 MDHEN and CDR2 SYDVKM come from the germline V gene.